The present T cell receptor (beta chain) was sequenced within a study of long-term antiretroviral therapy in people with HIV. The immunoSEQ assay was v3.0, run at survey level. Per-sample sequencing targets were roughly 40,000-50,000 T-cell genomes. Generated by immunoSEQ multiplex PCR, the TCRdb table keeps only in-frame clones and is missing some. The table has roughly 19,000 clones, 80% to 95% seen once. The length of the CDR3 is 14 residues. V lost 0 bases, J lost 7 bases, and 10 bases lay in between. In germline, CDR1 is MGHRA, CDR2 YSYEKL. For this clone: Its antigen is not known.

Whole-study findings and limits: Subsequent to ART, diversity was augmented yet persisted below that of transplant donor controls. Documentation of ART adherence, viral resistance or therapy changes was absent. Before ART, certain clones expanded, and these dominated the repertoire at all time points.

Source: unsorted PBMCs, taken 4.4 years after starting antiretroviral therapy. The TCR was taken from a woman aged 45-65 years with HIV. The V call is TRBV4-1, the J call TRBJ1-5, with a tentative D call TRBD1 (6 bases). The CDR3 spells CASSQDGGEQPQHF. The CDR3 coding sequence is TGCGCCAGCAGCCAAGATGGGGGCGAGCAGCCCCAGCATTTT.